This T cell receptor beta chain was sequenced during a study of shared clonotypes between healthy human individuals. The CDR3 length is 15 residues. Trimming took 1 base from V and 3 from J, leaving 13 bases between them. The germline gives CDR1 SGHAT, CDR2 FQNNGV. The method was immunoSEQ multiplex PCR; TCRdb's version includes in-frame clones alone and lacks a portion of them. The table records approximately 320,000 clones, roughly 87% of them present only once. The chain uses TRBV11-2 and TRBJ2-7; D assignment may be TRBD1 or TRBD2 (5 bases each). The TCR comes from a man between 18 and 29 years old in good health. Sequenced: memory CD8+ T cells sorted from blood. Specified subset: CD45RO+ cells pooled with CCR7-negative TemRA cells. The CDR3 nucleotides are TGTGCCAGCAGCTTAGTCGGGGCAGGGAACTACGAGCAGTACTTC. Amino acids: CASSLVGAGNYEQYF.